This T cell receptor beta chain was recovered during a study of CD8+ T cells in alopecia areata. Study as a whole: In an open-label trial, patients got 5 to 10 mg tofacitinib twice daily. Study results and limitations: Patients showed less clear TCR sequence sharing than mice, possibly partly because of HLA diversity. Greater clonality was observed in lesional scalp samples, especially alopecia totalis/universalis, versus normal scalp.

Notes on this clone: The target antigen is unknown.

Separation by sorting yielded CD4+ and CD8+ T cells from PBMCs. Germline CDR1 ENHRY, CDR2 SYGVKD. Trimming took 4 bases from V and 7 from J; bases not matched to a gene: 5. The CDR3 totals 13 residues. cDNA serving as the sequencing template came from extracted, reverse transcribed RNA. Assay used: immunoSEQ multiplex PCR; TCRdb lists only in-frame clones, some missing. The sample has 100,000 to 150,000 clones, 50% to 60% seen once. The sample consisted of CD4+ T cells sorted from blood, taken at week 0. This TCR was recovered from a human donor with alopecia areata. J is TRBJ2-7 and V is TRBV10-3; 9 bases are shared with TRBD1. The chain's CDR3 is CAISVTGGVEQYF. The CDR3 DNA is TGTGCCATCAGTGTGACAGGGGGAGTGGAGCAGTACTTC.